This is a list of T cell receptor beta chains from one sample in a study of blood T cell repertoires in COVID-19. TCRdb's copy holds only in-frame clones and misses some; the assay was immunoSEQ multiplex PCR. Here the sample spans a few hundred thousand clones, about 88% being singletons. The sample taken for sequencing was PBMCs or T cells enriched from blood (not recorded which). These receptors came from a man under 40 with acute COVID-19. Each CDR3 is given without its conserved first and last residue. Clone size appears in some rows only: once, few, many, or a class for an expanded clone.

cdr3_length v_call clone_size cdr3_aa
12 TRBV7-9 NA ASSVPVSGNTIY
14 TRBV9 NA ASSVAAGGQQETQY
14 TRBV9 NA ASSARTAGGNTEAF
9 TRBV29-1 NA SFRNTGELF
13 TRBV14 NA ASRLLAGEVNEQF
11 TRBV29-1 NA STLGDPGGEQF
9 TRBV20-1 few SATPQGVWT
13 TRBV7-9 once ASSAPSGISGTQY
10 TRBV6-2/TRBV6-3 NA ASSRGTGELF
9 TRBV6-5 NA ASGGGMGYT
15 TRBV4-3 once ASSQGGQGLFSGELF
15 TRBV7-2 NA ASSLVRTGVGNQPQH
14 TRBV24-1 NA ATSDLKGQGVNEQF
16 TRBV19 NA ASSSPGGQGTGANVLT
12 TRBV29-1 NA SVAYQTVTGELF
12 TRBV7-3 NA ASSRDRGNTEAF
13 TRBV27 NA ASSYRSGRGQPQH
12 TRBV19 NA ASREVGGDYGYT
15 TRBV18 NA ASSPQKAGQNTGELF
14 TRBV13 NA ASSLAAAGGPDTQY
10 TRBV7-9 NA ASSFSSPGAF
14 TRBV11-3 NA ASSARDIVPGNTIY
11 TRBV12-3/TRBV12-4 NA ASSLRRVDEQF
13 TRBV28 NA ASSLYSGAQYGYT
11 TRBV3-1/TRBV3-2 NA ASSRRTGQEQH
15 TRBV11-2 once ASRPRPGSLNTGELF
12 TRBV28 NA ASSLPRGNSPLH
13 TRBV7-8 NA ASSSGRGGYNEQF
12 TRBV18 NA ASSRDRRGSPLH
12 TRBV18 NA ASSSLGTGDGYT
14 TRBV9 NA ASSPRDRENTGELF
11 TRBV2 NA ASSGPGSTEAF
13 TRBV5-5 NA ASSLNGIPTGELF
14 TRBV6-1 NA ASSELGGSSLSEQF
14 TRBV11-2 NA ASSLEQGRGGSPLH
13 TRBV2 NA ASRRQGRGNYGYT
10 TRBV6-1 NA ASSEDRNTIY
16 TRBV4-3 NA ASSQDLRLAGGTDTQY
16 TRBV27 NA ASTRLGGRGASYNEQF
10 TRBV24-1 few AVSGGIGGYT
13 TRBV6-4 NA ASRRTSGDYNEQF
14 TRBV9 NA ASSLSRGAYNQPQH
12 TRBV5-1 NA ASSEGQPQETQY
11 TRBV14 NA ASSQELGWELF
13 TRBV7-9 NA ASSPGAQANYGYT
11 TRBV6-5 once ASSKQGPTEAF
13 TRBV11-3 NA ASSFEPGQNYGYT
15 TRBV12-5 few ASGLDKERDRDTEAF
15 TRBV5-1 few ASSLGFREGGINEQF
11 TRBV10-2 NA ASSGDFNSPLH
11 TRBV25-1 NA ASSEFGGYGYT
13 TRBV4-1 NA ASSQDKGAHTEAF
13 TRBV14 once ASSRDLQGVYGYT
13 TRBV2 NA ASSEEGSGRDTQY
10 TRBV9 NA ASSLDLDEQF